This TCR beta chain was recovered during a study of cytomegalovirus exposure and HLA in healthy donors. This PCR relied on a set of 60 Vbeta primers and 13 Jbeta primers. The assay was immunoSEQ multiplex PCR, and TCRdb's table has in-frame clones only and misses some. The sample carries around 210,000 clones, more than 70% recorded once. CDR3 length: 15 amino acids. Trimming pared 1 base from V and 6 bases from J, leaving 13 bases between. CDR1 MGHRA and CDR2 YSYEKL come from the germline V gene. The chain uses TRBV4-1 and TRBJ2-1; TRBD2 might be the D (5 bases). The sequence was obtained from a boy aged 5 to 17 in good health and CMV-seronegative. The specimen sequenced was PBMCs. CDR3 in DNA: TGCGCCAGCAGCCAAGTCTGGACTGCCAGCAATGAGCAGTTCTTC. This sequence encodes CASSQVWTASNEQFF.